The clone carrying this T cell receptor beta chain was detected only a few times. The antigen is undetermined. The sample comes from a study of T cells after yellow fever vaccination. Study at large: Low-cell-number fractions were prepared with SMART-Seq v4 Ultra Low Input.

Researchers made TCR cDNA using 5'RACE template switching, and this step added a universal primer site and UMIs. MiXCR, run by TCRdb on the 5' RACE reads, gives a single entry per CDR3 protein. Of 450,000 to 600,000 distinct CDR3 sequences listed, about a sixth were seen once; the top ten hold about 18%. Study findings and constraints: Weaker, the secondary response peaked sooner, at day 5 versus 15. Post-booster repertoires contained most primary-vaccination clones again (about 96% CD4, roughly 91% CD8).

The sequenced sample was PBMCs, obtained about 5 days after the first yellow fever vaccination. The source of this sequence is a man in his late teens or twenties who received the YFV17D yellow fever vaccine.

The CDR3 DNA follows: TGTGCCAGCACCATCGCCGGGGGGGGCACTGAAGCTTTCTTT. Translating gives CASTIAGGGTEAFF. The chain uses TRBV11-2 and TRBJ1-1, with D perhaps matching TRBD1 (5 bases). The CDR3 contains 14 residues. Trimming pared 7 bases from V and 4 bases from J, leaving 16 bases between. Germline V gene data show CDR1 as SGHAT and CDR2 as FQNNGV.